The source of this TCR beta chain is a study of blood T cell repertoires in COVID-19. Across the whole study: Whether acute or convalescent, the COVID-19 samples came from the United States, Italy and Spain.

V lost 4 bases and J lost 2; bases outside the gene matches: 12. This CDR3 region has 17 residues. Germline CDR1 SEHNR, CDR2 FQNEAQ (reference sequence). Original processing methods: Reference gene primer amplification gave nucleated cell count estimates. Some clones are missing from TCRdb's copy, which holds only in-frame ones; the method was immunoSEQ multiplex PCR. V, J and clone size were drawn from that table, and D and trimming were deduced from the DNA. The sample records about 250,000 clones, 65% to 90% being singletons. The TCR originated in a woman aged 70-85 years with acute or convalescent COVID-19. The sequencing input was peripheral blood. J is TRBJ2-3 and V is TRBV7-9; TRBD1 aligns across 7 bases. The CDR3 sequence is CASSSVSDRVATDTQYF. The DNA of the CDR3 is TGTGCCAGCAGCTCGGTTAGTGACAGGGTGGCCACAGATACGCAGTATTTT.